What follows are 10 T cell receptor beta chains derived from one specimen sequenced in a study of shared clonotypes between healthy human individuals. The table came from immunoSEQ multiplex PCR; TCRdb's copy has only in-frame clones and leaves some out. The data show some 2 million clones, about 95% seen once. The sequencing sample was made of naive CD4+ T cells sorted from blood. Subset meaning: CD45RA+ positively selected. Receptors originate from a man aged 18 to 30 in good health.

J is TRBJ1-1 and V is TRBV7-9, with a possible D match to TRBD1 (6 bases). The germline V gene has CDR1 SEHNR and CDR2 FQNEAQ (reference sequence). The CDR3 is 14 amino acids. Trimming removed 6 bases at V and 3 bases at J, with 14 bases between. Here the CDR3 reads CASRIQGVDTEAFF. The CDR3 DNA reads as TGTGCCAGCAGAATACAGGGTGTGGACACTGAAGCTTTCTTT.

The J gene is TRBJ1-1, the V gene TRBV10-3, with D maybe TRBD1 (6 bases). CDR1 is ENHRY, CDR2 SYGVKD, per germline. The CDR3 extends over 13 amino acids. With 5 bases removed from V and 9 bases from J, the gap between germline ends came to 16 bases. This chain's CDR3 is CAISPTGQPQAFF. CDR3 coding DNA: TGTGCCATCAGTCCCACCGGACAGCCCCAAGCTTTCTTT.

The V gene is TRBV5-4, the J gene TRBJ1-4, with 8 bases lining up with TRBD1. Per germline, CDR1 SGHNT and CDR2 YYREEE (reference sequence). The V and J ends lost 3 bases and 5 bases, in that order; junction bases with no gene match: 3. The CDR3 is made up of 14 amino acids. DNA of the CDR3: TGTGCCAGCAGCTCACGACAGGGGAATGAAAAACTGTTTTTT. It yields the protein CASSSRQGNEKLFF.

In regard to this clone: At the DNA level, this CDR3 is encoded by other sequences in the same sample as well. The chain links TRBV7-9 to TRBJ1-5; D is uncertain. The CDR3 is 12 residues long. CDR1 and CDR2 from the germline V gene are SEHNR and FQNEAQ (reference sequence). V shed 5 bases and J shed 3 bases, with 5 bases lying between them. The CDR3 region is CASSLPNQPQHF. The CDR3 DNA reads TGTGCCAGCAGCCTCCCCAATCAGCCCCAGCATTTT. Looking up the rest from reference TRBV7-9 and TRBJ1-5 gives the full variable domain: DTGVSQNPRHKITKRGQNVTFRCDPISEHNRLYWYRQTLGQGPEFLTYFQNEAQLEKSRLLSDRFSAERPKGSFSTLEIQRTEQGDSAMYLCASSLPNQPQHFGDGTRLSIL.

A remark on this clone: With a much larger clone just one base away, this may be a read error. The sample contains more than one DNA sequence encoding this CDR3. This rearrangement joins TRBV7-9 to TRBJ2-7; D is possibly TRBD1 or TRBD2 (5 bases each). Looked up from germline, CDR1 is SEHNR and CDR2 is FQNEAQ (reference sequence). Deletions cut 6 bases from V and 4 bases from J, with 7 bases between. CDR3 length: 11 residues. CDR3 nucleotides: TGTGCCAGCAGTGAGGGGTACGAGCAGTACTTC. Amino acids: CASSEGYEQYF.

The chain employs TRBV6-1 and TRBJ2-4; D is ambiguous. In germline, CDR1 is MNHNS, CDR2 SASEGT. The CDR3 length is 15 residues. V was shortened by 1 base and J by 0 bases, with 7 bases between the two germline ends. Here the CDR3 DNA reads TGTGCCAGCAGTGAAGGTGGAGTAGCCAAAAACATTCAGTACTTC. This gives the protein CASSEGGVAKNIQYF.

As to this clone: The same CDR3 also results from other DNA sequences found in this sample. In nucleotides, the CDR3 is TGTGCCAGCAGTCGGACAGATACGCAGTATTTT. Residues: CASSRTDTQYF. This sequence joins TRBV5-6 and TRBJ2-3; D unresolved. Germline V CDR1 and CDR2: SGHDT, YYEEEE. This CDR3 spans 11 amino acids. Trimming took off 5 bases at V and 3 bases at J, with 4 bases between the two ends.

The chain is built from TRBV7-9 and TRBJ1-1; D unresolved. The germline V and J ends were trimmed by 5 bases and 0 bases, with 13 bases remaining between them. The CDR3 has 15 amino acids. CDR1 and CDR2 (germline): SEHNR, FQNEAQ (reference sequence). The CDR3 is CASSPGGHMNTEAFF. As DNA, the CDR3 is TGTGCCAGCAGCCCCGGAGGGCACATGAACACTGAAGCTTTCTTT.

The chain couples TRBV10-3 to TRBJ1-1, with D hard to call. The CDR3 contains 13 residues. CDR1 is ENHRY, CDR2 SYGVKD, per germline. V shed 6 bases and J shed 1 base, with 9 bases lying between them. The CDR3, as DNA: TGTGCCATCAGAAACGACGGGAACACTGAAGCTTTCTTT. Translating it yields CAIRNDGNTEAFF.

The chain links TRBV5-6 to TRBJ1-6; possibly TRBD1 for D (5 bases). Germline CDR1 is SGHDT and CDR2 is YYEEEE. The V gene lost 0 bases and the J gene lost 10 bases, with 11 bases spanning the gap. The CDR3 spans 14 residues. The DNA for the CDR3 is TGTGCCAGCAGCTTGGAGCAGGACAAATCACCCCTCCACTTT. Its protein product is CASSLEQDKSPLHF.